The 22 T cell receptor beta chains in this list originate from one sample, sequenced in a study of early T cells in non-severe SARS-CoV-2 infection. TCRdb called the 5' RACE reads again in MiXCR, with one record for every CDR3 protein. Of around 56,000 distinct CDR3 sequences in the sample, roughly 8% were seen once. This material consisted of whole blood, taken at baseline. Source of these receptors: an adult who was a healthcare worker with PCR-confirmed SARS-CoV-2 infection or an uninfected control (not recorded which).

The chain uses TRBV4-3 and TRBJ2-5, with 8 bases matching TRBD2. V was pared by 0 bases and J by 2 bases, with 11 bases of the junction left unmatched. The germline V gene has CDR1 LGHNA and CDR2 YSLEER. This CDR3 is 18 amino acids long. The CDR3 spells CASSQDREAGVGQETQYF. The CDR3 nucleotides are TGCGCCAGCAGCCAAGATCGAGAAGCGGGAGTAGGGCAAGAGACCCAGTACTTC.

This clonotype was found a few times. The chain uses TRBV7-9 and TRBJ2-7, with TRBD2 as a possible D gene (5 bases). Between the trimmed V and J ends, which lost 5 bases and 0 bases, there was a span of 11 bases. CDR3 length: 14 residues. Germline loops: CDR1 SEHNR, CDR2 FQNEAQ (reference sequence). The CDR3 DNA sequence: TGTGCCAGCAGCCTCACGGGGAACTCCTACGAGCAGTACTTC. Protein product: CASSLTGNSYEQYF.

This sequence joins TRBV28 and TRBJ1-2; 8 bases align to TRBD1. J lost 4 bases, V lost 2 bases, and 6 bases had no gene match. The length of the CDR3 is 15 residues. Germline V lookup: CDR1 MDHEN, CDR2 SYDVKM. CDR3: CASSLTTGGRYGYTF. The CDR3 DNA follows: TGTGCCAGCAGTTTAACAACAGGGGGACGCTATGGCTACACCTTC.

Many counts were recorded for this clonotype. The rearrangement links TRBV5-1 to TRBJ2-2; no clear D. This CDR3 spans 15 amino acids. Per the germline V gene, CDR1 is SGHRS and CDR2 is YFSETQ. The V and J ends lost 4 bases and 6 bases respectively, with 16 bases between them. CDR3 protein: CASSKDASSAGELFF. The CDR3 region has the DNA TGCGCCAGCAGCAAGGACGCTAGTTCGGCCGGGGAGCTGTTTTTT.

The table lists this clonotype with many counts. The chain is built from TRBV7-9 and TRBJ2-7; D remains ambiguous. V was trimmed by 4 bases and J by 2 bases, leaving 12 bases between them. The CDR3 covers 14 residues. The germline V gene has CDR1 SEHNR and CDR2 FQNEAQ (reference sequence). Written as DNA, the CDR3 is TGTGCCAGCAGCTCTCCCCATCAAGCCTACGAGCAGTACTTC. Its translation: CASSSPHQAYEQYF.

The rearrangement links TRBV13 to TRBJ2-7; 7 nucleotides match TRBD1. V gave up 4 bases and J gave up 4 bases; unmatched junction bases: 13. Germline V gives CDR1 PRHDT, CDR2 FYEKMQ (reference sequence). This CDR3 is built from 16 residues. The CDR3 loop is CASSSTGRGSGYEQYF. CDR3 DNA sequence: TGTGCCAGCAGCTCGACAGGGCGCGGATCGGGATACGAGCAGTACTTC.

This clonotype appeared many times. The gene calls are TRBV6-5 and TRBJ2-5, with 7 bases matching TRBD2. The CDR3 runs to 17 residues. Trimming cost V 0 bases and J 2 bases; bases outside gene matches: 9. Germline values: CDR1 MNHEY, CDR2 SVGAGI. DNA of the CDR3: TGTGCCAGCAGTTACTCGAAATGGGGAGGGCCACAAGAGACCCAGTACTTC. Translating it yields CASSYSKWGGPQETQYF.

This clonotype was detected a few times. CDR3 sequence: CASRRDLEETQYF. The CDR3 DNA is TGTGCCAGCAGGCGGGATCTCGAGGAGACCCAGTACTTC. This chain uses TRBV7-9 with TRBJ2-5; D is possibly TRBD2 (6 bases). Trimming left V 6 bases short and J 5 bases short, with 13 bases between. The germline V gene has CDR1 SEHNR and CDR2 FQNEAQ (reference sequence). The CDR3 is 13 residues long.

This chain links TRBV6-2 or TRBV6-3 with TRBJ2-7; 12 nucleotides agree with TRBD2. V shed 6 bases and J 5 bases; nucleotides not matched to a gene: 8. This CDR3 has 15 amino acids. Looked up from germline, CDR1 is MNHEY and CDR2 is SVGEGT. This CDR3 is CASSPETSGSHEQYF. CDR3 in DNA: TGTGCCAGCAGCCCTGAGACTAGCGGGAGCCACGAGCAGTACTTC.

The chain recombines TRBV10-3 with TRBJ2-3; D not resolved. Trimming cost V 10 bases and J 0 bases, with 14 bases left between them. The CDR3 spans 14 residues. Germline values: CDR1 ENHRY, CDR2 SYGVKD. The CDR3 is CATLSRTSTDTQYF. As DNA, the CDR3 is TGTGCCACCCTCTCCCGGACCAGCACAGATACGCAGTATTTT.

This clonotype has more than one count but fewer than ten. The chain joins TRBV6-2 or TRBV6-3 to TRBJ2-2; D is unclear. Germline-derived CDR1 and CDR2 are MNHEY and SVGEGT. With 5 bases removed from V and 3 bases from J, the gap between germline ends came to 10 bases. This CDR3 has 14 amino acids. The CDR3 spells CASSRPSHTGELFF. CDR3 nucleotides: TGTGCCAGCAGTCGCCCCTCCCACACCGGGGAGCTGTTTTTT.

This clonotype was detected only a few times. The V call is TRBV20-1, the J call TRBJ2-4, with D hard to call. Germline-derived CDR1 and CDR2 are DFQATT and SNEGSKA (reference sequence). With 0 bases removed from V and 0 bases from J, the gap between germline ends came to 9 bases. The CDR3 sequence is 15 residues long. CDR3 nucleotides: TGCAGTGCTAGAGATGCCGGGTTAGCCAAAAACATTCAGTACTTC. Translated, it gives CSARDAGLAKNIQYF.

The sample holds a few counts of this clonotype. The chain carries TRBV7-2 and TRBJ1-5; TRBD1 matches 7 bases. J gave up 2 bases and V 5 bases, and 6 bases lay outside the gene matches. The CDR3 length is 15 residues. CDR1 and CDR2 (germline): SGHTA, FQGNSA. DNA of the CDR3: TGTGCCAGCAGCGCCTGGACAGGCCGCAATCAGCCCCAGCATTTT. Translating gives CASSAWTGRNQPQHF. The variable domain in full, completed from reference TRBV7-2 and TRBJ1-5, reads GAGVSQSPSNKVTEKGKDVELRCDPISGHTALYWYRQSLGQGLEFLIYFQGNSAPDKSGLPSDRFSAERTGGSVSTLTIQRTQQEDSAVYLCASSAWTGRNQPQHFGDGTRLSIL.

The sample holds many counts of this clonotype. The gene calls are TRBV7-2 and TRBJ2-7; D unclear. Germline CDR1 is SGHTA and CDR2 is FQGNSA. Trimming removed 5 bases at V and 0 bases at J, with 14 bases between. The CDR3 contains 15 residues. DNA for the CDR3: TGTGCCAGCAGCGGTAGGGCAGCAGACTCCTACGAGCAGTACTTC. It yields the protein CASSGRAADSYEQYF.

This clonotype was seen only a few times. The junction differs from germline at one of its ends, possibly a read error. The chain combines TRBV11-2 with TRBJ2-5; 7 bases line up with TRBD1. The CDR3 runs 11 residues. Looked up from germline, CDR1 is SGHAT and CDR2 is FQNNGV. The CDR3 region has the DNA TGTGCCAGCAGCCTAGCCGGGACAGATGTTTTC. This gives the protein CASSLAGTDVF.

This clonotype was seen ten or more times. This chain connects TRBV28 to TRBJ1-2; TRBD1 agrees at 9 bases. This CDR3 comprises 14 residues. After removal of 7 bases from V and 8 bases from J, the junction contained 11 bases not matched to a gene. Germline V gives CDR1 MDHEN, CDR2 SYDVKM. CDR3 residues: CASTPGTGNWGYTF. The CDR3, as DNA: TGTGCCAGCACCCCAGGGACAGGGAACTGGGGCTACACCTTC.

This sequence joins TRBV7-2 and TRBJ1-1; the D is unclear. The CDR3 has 15 residues. CDR1 SGHTA and CDR2 FQGNSA come from the germline V gene. Trimming left V 5 bases short and J 1 base short, with 14 bases between. CDR3 in DNA: TGTGCCAGCAGCCCCAGGTTAGCAGCGAACACTGAAGCTTTCTTT. Encoded protein: CASSPRLAANTEAFF.

This clonotype was observed at least ten times. The chain is built from TRBV12-3 or TRBV12-4 and TRBJ1-4, with a weak D call TRBD1 (5 bases). This CDR3 contains 13 residues. With 3 bases removed from V and 5 bases from J, the gap between germline ends came to 7 bases. The CDR3 DNA is TGTGCCAGCAGTTTCCGGGACAATGAAAAACTGTTTTTT. It is translated as CASSFRDNEKLFF.

At least ten counts were recorded for this clonotype. CDR3 sequence reads: CASSRIRGPTGELFF. The CDR3 nucleotides read TGTGCCAGCAGCCGGATCAGGGGCCCCACCGGGGAGCTGTTTTTT. This sequence joins TRBV11-2 and TRBJ2-2; D is perhaps TRBD1 (6 bases). Per germline, CDR1 SGHAT and CDR2 FQNNGV. This CDR3 is 15 amino acids long. The V end was cut by 5 bases, the J end by 4 bases, with 14 bases between.

The chain recombines TRBV6-2 or TRBV6-3 with TRBJ2-7, with 10 bases matching TRBD2. There are 15 residues in the CDR3. The V gene end was trimmed by 7 bases and the J gene end by 3 bases; junction bases not matched to a gene: 9. Germline V lookup: CDR1 MNHEY, CDR2 SVGEGT. CDR3 region: CASTGGTSESYEQYF. The CDR3 region has the DNA TGTGCCAGCACTGGCGGGACTAGCGAGAGCTACGAGCAGTACTTC.

This rearrangement joins TRBV6-4 to TRBJ2-1, with TRBD2 matching over 12 bases. CDR3 length: 15 amino acids. Trimming removed 0 bases from V and 13 bases from J; junction bases left unmatched: 7. Germline CDR1 and CDR2: MRHNA and SNTAGT. CDR3 sequence reads: CASSDSSQTSGRQFF. The DNA for the CDR3 is TGTGCCAGCAGTGACTCGAGTCAGACTAGCGGGAGACAGTTCTTC.

The table lists this clonotype with many counts. The chain has TRBV4-1 and TRBJ2-3; 7 nucleotides align to TRBD2. Germline CDR1 and CDR2: MGHRA and YSYEKL. Losses at the gene ends were 7 bases for V and 7 bases for J; bases not matched to a gene: 17. This CDR3 has 16 amino acids. In DNA, the CDR3 is TGCGCCAGCACGCCAGTCGGGCGGGAGTTGCACAATACGCAGTATTTT. Amino acid sequence: CASTPVGRELHNTQYF.